This paragraph reports one TCR beta chain. Its antigen is undetermined. The data were produced by immunoSEQ multiplex PCR, yet TCRdb's version contains in-frame clones alone and is incomplete. The profile shows about 61,000 clones, roughly 85% of them singletons. This sample was included in a study of Tregs in tolerant kidney transplant recipients. Study-wide findings and caveats: For some patients, primers changed over time, blocking nucleotide-level comparison. The small number of patients limits these findings pending further validation.

Germline V CDR1 and CDR2: SGHRS, YFSETQ. CDR3 size: 16 residues. V lost 4 bases to trimming and J lost 2 bases; unmatched junction nucleotides: 10. The TCR was taken from a human donor who received a combined kidney and bone marrow transplant. The chain uses TRBV5-1 and TRBJ1-2; TRBD1 matches 8 bases. The sample was Tregs from blood, taken before the transplant. This CDR3 reads CASSRPGTGRNYGYTF. The CDR3 DNA reads TGCGCCAGCAGCCGACCTGGGACAGGCAGAAACTATGGCTACACCTTC. Full variable domain (remainder filled in from reference TRBV5-1 and TRBJ1-2): KAGVTQTPRYLIKTRGQQVTLSCSPISGHRSVSWYQQTPGQGLQFLFEYFSETQRNKGNFPGRFSGRQFSNSRSEMNVSTLELGDSALYLCASSRPGTGRNYGYTFGSGTRLTVV.